This T cell receptor (beta chain) was identified in a study of cytomegalovirus exposure and HLA in healthy donors (dated by TCRdb to 2016 to 2017). About the investigation overall: According to a later analysis, the roughly 130 validation repertoires were produced on the same platform as the roughly 600 repertoires of the first cohort. A separate validation cohort of 100 to 150 different subjects was used in addition to the approximately 700-subject first cohort. The aim of the study was to test whether cataloging public T cell receptors could identify signatures of past pathogen exposure. High-throughput TCR immunosequencing, statistical association of individual TCRs with disease status, and machine learning were combined to predict cytomegalovirus infection status.

CDR1 and CDR2, looked up from the germline V gene (reference sequence), are LNHDA and SQIVND. From its cysteine to its phenylalanine, the CDR3 spans 17 amino acids. Only CDR3 DNA remains: 51 bases, in frame from the first base. V lost 5 bases and J lost 0 bases, and the count of bases not matched to a germline gene is 11. For this clone: This clone's antigen is unknown. Base quality data are lacking; no much larger clone is found one base away.

The full study reports these points: The authors suggested that the approach could potentially be extended to other disease states and immunological phenotypes. In vitro tests confirmed that a few of the cytomegalovirus-associated TCR beta chains recognize cytomegalovirus antigens. Most TCR sequences were observed very rarely across donors, whereas some public TCRs were present in many individuals. The classifier was reported to diagnose cytomegalovirus status with high specificity and sensitivity in both the original cohort and the validation cohort. A later analysis found that TCRs clustered in the first cohort also tended to co-occur in the 120 or so validation repertoires, with approximately 95% of cluster scores above 0. A later analysis had no HLA typing for the validation cohort, so co-occurrence there was scored across all 130 or so repertoires. In the study, roughly 160 TCR beta chains were listed as associated with cytomegalovirus.

The donors were included in the validation cohort of 120 subjects, a group kept apart from the approximately 700-subject first cohort. Libraries were constructed by the immunoSEQ multiplex PCR assay. Concerning the study's data processing: A statistical classification framework was built for diagnosing cytomegalovirus status from the catalog of TCR beta chain sequences. TCRdb holds this immuneACCESS table with in-frame rearrangements only. Some clones are missing; in checked studies, unresolved V genes explain under half, and the rest has no known cause. V and J calls and clone size follow that table, whereas D and trimming were derived from the DNA. Counted in this sample were 90,000 or so clones; 85% of them appeared once. The ten largest make up 20% of the sample.

The receptor's source is a man younger than 35 in good health and CMV-seropositive. Sequencing input: PBMCs. The rearranged chain carries TRBV19 and TRBJ2-3, with TRBD2 identical over 7 junction bases. The DNA sequence reads TGTGCCAGTAGTCCCCGTGGTGATAGCGGGAGCACAGATACGCAGTATTTT. Its product reads: CASSPRGDSGSTDTQYF.